This is a list of T cell receptor beta chains from one sample in a study of monozygotic twins with inflammatory bowel disease. TCRdb reprocessed the 5' RACE reads, keeping one entry per CDR3 protein, no DNA. This sample's clone table lists approximately 330,000 distinct CDR3 sequences. Material for sequencing was blood. These receptors originate from a human donor with ulcerative colitis or Crohn's disease, or a healthy co-twin of an affected twin (not recorded which). Each CDR3 is given with its conserved first and last residue. Fields, in order: V gene, J gene, CDR3 protein.

V: TRBV12-3/TRBV12-4
J: TRBJ1-2
CDR3: CASSLGGSYGYTF

V: TRBV25-1
J: TRBJ2-1
CDR3: CASSEPSGRANEQFF

V: TRBV5-1
J: TRBJ1-1
CDR3: CASSLTGTLSGAEAFF

V: TRBV10-3
J: TRBJ1-1
CDR3: CAISPVDRANTEAFF

V: TRBV7-9
J: TRBJ2-1
CDR3: CASSLKGVSYNEQFF

V: TRBV3-1
J: TRBJ2-7
CDR3: CASSQEVGTASYEQYF

V: TRBV28
J: TRBJ1-2
CDR3: CASSFLLDSLNVNYGYTF

V: TRBV28
J: TRBJ2-6
CDR3: CASSRPPGSGANVLTF

V: TRBV19
J: TRBJ1-5
CDR3: CASSMDRAQPQHF

V: TRBV11-2
J: TRBJ2-1
CDR3: CASSYDRGAYNEQFF

V: TRBV12-3/TRBV12-4
J: TRBJ2-3
CDR3: CASQAAPQNTQYF

V: TRBV28
J: TRBJ2-3
CDR3: CASSSPRGGEGDTQYF

V: TRBV27
J: TRBJ2-7
CDR3: CASSLQGAPHEQHF

V: TRBV7-6
J: TRBJ2-2
CDR3: CASSLAVTTNTGELFF

V: TRBV6-1
J: TRBJ2-2
CDR3: CASSETRAGELFF

V: TRBV29-1
J: TRBJ2-1
CDR3: CSVEGTSGRGWAPNEQFF

V: TRBV6-6
J: TRBJ1-1
CDR3: CASSYSREAFF

V: TRBV6-2/TRBV6-3
J: TRBJ1-2
CDR3: CASSYSSWRRTVANYGYTF

V: TRBV7-2
J: TRBJ1-6
CDR3: CASRVDSRNSPLHF

V: TRBV14
J: TRBJ2-5
CDR3: CASSQSIETQYF

V: TRBV10-1
J: TRBJ2-1
CDR3: CASSDGRGPSYNEQFF

V: TRBV20-1
J: TRBJ1-5
CDR3: CSALRAYSNQPQHF

V: TRBV20-1
J: TRBJ1-2
CDR3: CSARVQGDYGYTF

V: TRBV11-2
J: TRBJ2-3
CDR3: CASSRPSGPPQDTQYF

V: TRBV11-2
J: TRBJ2-7
CDR3: CASSLDVVSYEQYF

V: TRBV5-1
J: TRBJ2-7
CDR3: CASSLFLGSEQYF

V: TRBV5-1
J: TRBJ1-4
CDR3: CASSVGAATNEKLFF

V: TRBV29-1
J: TRBJ1-2
CDR3: CSVGRGIGANYGYTF

V: TRBV6-6
J: TRBJ1-4
CDR3: CASTDPGGGEKLFF

V: TRBV5-1
J: TRBJ1-2
CDR3: CASSSTGEDYGYTF

V: TRBV20-1
J: TRBJ2-7
CDR3: CSASRDSAYEQYF

V: TRBV15
J: TRBJ1-2
CDR3: CATSRVEGGGYTF

V: TRBV29-1
J: TRBJ1-2
CDR3: CSVSGGINYGYTF

V: TRBV7-9
J: TRBJ2-2
CDR3: CASSLTGVISTGELFF

V: TRBV24-1
J: TRBJ2-1
CDR3: CATSDLRGVWFF

V: TRBV11-2
J: TRBJ2-3
CDR3: CASSPATSGRPSTDTQYF

V: TRBV27
J: TRBJ2-2
CDR3: CASSLRPGKGTGELFF

V: TRBV20-1
J: TRBJ2-3
CDR3: CSARSTSGSVNTQYF

V: TRBV5-4
J: TRBJ2-5
CDR3: CASSFGAGGETQYF

V: TRBV20-1
J: TRBJ2-7
CDR3: CSAPGQTTSYEQYF

V: TRBV4-1
J: TRBJ1-3
CDR3: CASSQPRERGNTIYF

V: TRBV4-1
J: TRBJ2-1
CDR3: CASSQDGLAGGNFYNEQFF

V: TRBV5-1
J: TRBJ2-3
CDR3: CASSESTDTQYF

V: TRBV28
J: TRBJ1-4
CDR3: CASSPPGQGSEKLFF

V: TRBV20-1
J: TRBJ1-3
CDR3: CSASSDRVSGNTIYF

V: TRBV28
J: TRBJ2-2
CDR3: CASTVAANTGELFF

V: TRBV12-3/TRBV12-4
J: TRBJ1-2
CDR3: CASRRKGQPLSYGYTF

V: TRBV6-5
J: TRBJ2-1
CDR3: CASRLTSGTSYNEQFF